What follows are 6 T cell receptor beta chains derived from one specimen sequenced in a study of T cell responses to AZD1222 COVID-19 vaccine. Clones were read by immunoSEQ multiplex PCR, and TCRdb kept only the in-frame ones, dropping some. Among over 150,000 clones listed, approximately 88% were seen once. The specimen comprised peripheral blood, sampled 28 days after the second AZD1222 dose. Receptors were obtained from an adult who received the AZD1222 COVID-19 vaccine.

The J gene is TRBJ2-7, the V gene TRBV18; 15 bases agree with TRBD2. V lost 0 bases to trimming and J lost 3 bases; unmatched junction nucleotides: 3. The CDR3 covers 17 residues. Germline CDR1 is KGHSH and CDR2 is LQKENI. The CDR3 DNA reads TGTGCCAGCTCACCACCGGGACTAGCGGGGGGATTCTACGAGCAGTACTTC. Translation gives CASSPPGLAGGFYEQYF.

The genes are TRBV2 and TRBJ1-4; D might be TRBD1 (6 bases). The germline V gene has CDR1 SNHLY and CDR2 FYNNEI. V lost 5 bases and J 7 bases, leaving 17 bases between the germline ends. The length of the CDR3 is 15 residues. DNA for the CDR3: TGTGCCAGCAGTTTTAACAGGGTACTGGGTGAAAAACTGTTTTTT. Its protein product is CASSFNRVLGEKLFF.

The chain is built from TRBV9 and TRBJ1-2; weak D call: TRBD1 (6 bases). This CDR3 contains 14 residues. With 0 bases removed from V and 2 bases from J, the gap between germline ends came to 8 bases. Germline V gives CDR1 SGDLS, CDR2 YYNGEE. The CDR3 DNA reads as TGTGCCAGCAGCGTAGATCAGGGGAACTATGGCTACACCTTC. Protein product: CASSVDQGNYGYTF.

This sequence joins TRBV6-5 and TRBJ1-2; maybe TRBD1 (6 bases). CDR3 size: 13 residues. Between the trimmed V and J ends, which lost 6 bases and 3 bases, there was a span of 11 bases. The germline CDR1 and CDR2 sequences are MNHEY and SVGAGI. The CDR3 protein is CASRVGQYYGYTF. The DNA of the CDR3 is TGTGCCAGCAGGGTCGGACAGTACTATGGCTACACCTTC.

This clone showed up just a few times. The chain employs TRBV19 and TRBJ1-1, with 7 bases that match TRBD1. This CDR3 has 15 residues. The germline CDR1 and CDR2 sequences are LNHDA and SQIVND (reference sequence). The V gene end was trimmed by 6 bases and the J gene end by 1 base; junction bases not matched to a gene: 8. CDR3 DNA: TGTGCCAGTAGCCTCAGGGGGATAAGGAACACTGAAGCTTTCTTT. This sequence encodes CASSLRGIRNTEAFF.

The chain employs TRBV10-3 and TRBJ2-7, with 12 bases that match TRBD1. Germline trimming cut 2 bases from V and 4 bases from J; bases unmatched to any gene: 12. This CDR3 is built from 18 residues. Germline values: CDR1 ENHRY, CDR2 SYGVKD. The chain's CDR3 is CAISEPLRGGQGAYEQYF. The DNA for the CDR3 is TGTGCCATCAGTGAGCCCCTGCGGGGGGGACAGGGGGCTTACGAGCAGTACTTC.